Listed here is a single TCR beta chain. Authors' methods: Amplifying reference gene primers gave estimates of nucleated cell counts. Clones were read by immunoSEQ multiplex PCR, and TCRdb kept only the in-frame ones, dropping some. Clonal size and the V and J genes are those of that table, whereas D and trimming came from the DNA. Of around 300,000 clones in the sample, approximately 83% were seen once. This sample stems from a study of blood T cell repertoires in COVID-19. At the level of the study: Samples taken during acute and convalescent COVID-19 were collected in the United States, Italy and Spain. Sample material is recorded as cDNA or gDNA derived from T cells, B-cell-depleted T cells, or PBMCs.

V was clipped by 5 bases and J by 6 bases, with 19 bases between them. This CDR3 contains 15 residues. Per the germline V gene, CDR1 is MNHNY and CDR2 is SVGAGI (reference sequence). The V gene is TRBV6-6, the J gene TRBJ1-1; D is possibly TRBD1 (6 bases). This TCR derives from a woman aged 45-59 years who had recovered from COVID-19. The sequencing input was peripheral blood. The CDR3 DNA sequence: TGTGCCAGCAGTCAGTACTTAACAGGGACCCCTGAAGCTTTCTTT. Translating it yields CASSQYLTGTPEAFF.